Listed here are 2 T cell receptor beta chains from one sample, sequenced in a study of beta chain features in type 1 diabetes. Reverse transcribing all isolated RNA meant expressed TCRB transcripts were sequenced. Clones were sequenced by immunoSEQ multiplex PCR, and TCRdb holds only the in-frame ones, with some missing. The sample consists of about 280,000 clones, 15% of them appearing once. These receptors' antigens are unknown. Study outcomes and limitations: Shortening that was moderate but significant affected the TCRB CDR3s of Type 1 diabetes patients in all four CD4+ subsets.

Sequences were obtained from naive CD4+ T cells from blood. These receptors originate from a man aged 18 to 29 with type 1 diabetes.

This clone was seen a handful of times. This rearrangement joins TRBV7-9 to TRBJ2-3; TRBD2 aligns across 7 bases. The CDR3 has 14 amino acids. J lost 5 bases, V lost 5 bases, and 7 bases had no gene match. The germline V gene encodes CDR1 SEHNR and CDR2 FQNEAQ (reference sequence). CDR3 sequence (DNA): TGTGCCAGCAGCCCGCCGGGGAGGGGAGATACGCAGTATTTT. This sequence encodes CASSPPGRGDTQYF.

This rearrangement joins TRBV11-3 to TRBJ2-2; TRBD2 is a possible D gene (7 bases). V was cut by 6 bases and J by 4 bases, with 15 bases left in between. In germline, CDR1 is SGHNT, CDR2 YENEEA. This CDR3 region has 15 residues. The CDR3 loop reads CASSHSGGRTGELFF. The CDR3 coding sequence is TGTGCCAGCAGTCATTCCGGGGGGCGCACCGGGGAGCTGTTTTTT. Full variable domain (missing parts from reference TRBV11-3 and TRBJ2-2): EAGVVQSPRYKIIEKKQPVAFWCNPISGHNTLYWYLQNLGQGPELLIRYENEEAVDDSQLPKDRFSAERLKGVDSTLKIQPAELGDSAVYLCASSHSGGRTGELFFGEGSRLTVL.